This TCR beta chain was recorded in a study of shared clonotypes between healthy human individuals. Whole-study results and caveats: Among donors, the sharing of clonotypes was expected to be influenced by sequencing depth.

Points on this clone: Antigen: not known.

The CDR3 loop spans 15 amino acids. Germline V gene data show CDR1 as MNHEY and CDR2 as SVGAGI. Trimming stripped 4 bases from V and 0 bases from J, with 12 bases between. Deep was the level at which the assay was run. Several immunoSEQ 96-well plates shared each subset's DNA, each plate a replicate. Libraries were prepared by immunoSEQ multiplex PCR; TCRdb keeps only in-frame clonotypes and omits some of them. Here the sample spans hundreds of thousands of clones, roughly four fifths being singletons. When samples were unsorted, tens of millions of PBMCs were used for genomic DNA. This rearrangement joins TRBV6-5 to TRBJ2-5; no clear D gene. The sequenced sample was PBMCs. The TCR was taken from a woman aged 40 to 55 in good health. Some clones in this sample may be carry-over from other donors' samples. In DNA form, the CDR3 reads TGTGCCAGCAGTTCCAACCCGCAAAACCAAGAGACCCAGTACTTC. This encodes CASSSNPQNQETQYF.